The TCR beta chain described here comes from a study of T-cell reconstitution after alpha-beta-depleted transplantation in children. In its sample, this clonotype was seen a few times. The CDR3 contains 14 residues. Germline CDR1 is LNHDA and CDR2 is SQIVND (reference sequence). Trimming left V 3 bases short and J 9 bases short, with 15 bases between. TCRbeta library preparation incorporated unique molecular identifiers. TCRdb redid the calling of the PCR reads with MiXCR, one entry per CDR3 protein. The sample carries around 370,000 distinct CDR3 sequences, 10% recorded once. The source of this sequence is a human donor who donated a stem cell graft to a child with acute lymphoblastic leukemia. This material consisted of PBMCs from the stem cell graft donor, taken from the stem cell graft. The chain links TRBV19 to TRBJ2-1; D remains unclear. The CDR3 region has the DNA TGTGCCAGTAGTATTTGGGGTTTTAACGCTGAGCAGTTCTTC. As protein: CASSIWGFNAEQFF.